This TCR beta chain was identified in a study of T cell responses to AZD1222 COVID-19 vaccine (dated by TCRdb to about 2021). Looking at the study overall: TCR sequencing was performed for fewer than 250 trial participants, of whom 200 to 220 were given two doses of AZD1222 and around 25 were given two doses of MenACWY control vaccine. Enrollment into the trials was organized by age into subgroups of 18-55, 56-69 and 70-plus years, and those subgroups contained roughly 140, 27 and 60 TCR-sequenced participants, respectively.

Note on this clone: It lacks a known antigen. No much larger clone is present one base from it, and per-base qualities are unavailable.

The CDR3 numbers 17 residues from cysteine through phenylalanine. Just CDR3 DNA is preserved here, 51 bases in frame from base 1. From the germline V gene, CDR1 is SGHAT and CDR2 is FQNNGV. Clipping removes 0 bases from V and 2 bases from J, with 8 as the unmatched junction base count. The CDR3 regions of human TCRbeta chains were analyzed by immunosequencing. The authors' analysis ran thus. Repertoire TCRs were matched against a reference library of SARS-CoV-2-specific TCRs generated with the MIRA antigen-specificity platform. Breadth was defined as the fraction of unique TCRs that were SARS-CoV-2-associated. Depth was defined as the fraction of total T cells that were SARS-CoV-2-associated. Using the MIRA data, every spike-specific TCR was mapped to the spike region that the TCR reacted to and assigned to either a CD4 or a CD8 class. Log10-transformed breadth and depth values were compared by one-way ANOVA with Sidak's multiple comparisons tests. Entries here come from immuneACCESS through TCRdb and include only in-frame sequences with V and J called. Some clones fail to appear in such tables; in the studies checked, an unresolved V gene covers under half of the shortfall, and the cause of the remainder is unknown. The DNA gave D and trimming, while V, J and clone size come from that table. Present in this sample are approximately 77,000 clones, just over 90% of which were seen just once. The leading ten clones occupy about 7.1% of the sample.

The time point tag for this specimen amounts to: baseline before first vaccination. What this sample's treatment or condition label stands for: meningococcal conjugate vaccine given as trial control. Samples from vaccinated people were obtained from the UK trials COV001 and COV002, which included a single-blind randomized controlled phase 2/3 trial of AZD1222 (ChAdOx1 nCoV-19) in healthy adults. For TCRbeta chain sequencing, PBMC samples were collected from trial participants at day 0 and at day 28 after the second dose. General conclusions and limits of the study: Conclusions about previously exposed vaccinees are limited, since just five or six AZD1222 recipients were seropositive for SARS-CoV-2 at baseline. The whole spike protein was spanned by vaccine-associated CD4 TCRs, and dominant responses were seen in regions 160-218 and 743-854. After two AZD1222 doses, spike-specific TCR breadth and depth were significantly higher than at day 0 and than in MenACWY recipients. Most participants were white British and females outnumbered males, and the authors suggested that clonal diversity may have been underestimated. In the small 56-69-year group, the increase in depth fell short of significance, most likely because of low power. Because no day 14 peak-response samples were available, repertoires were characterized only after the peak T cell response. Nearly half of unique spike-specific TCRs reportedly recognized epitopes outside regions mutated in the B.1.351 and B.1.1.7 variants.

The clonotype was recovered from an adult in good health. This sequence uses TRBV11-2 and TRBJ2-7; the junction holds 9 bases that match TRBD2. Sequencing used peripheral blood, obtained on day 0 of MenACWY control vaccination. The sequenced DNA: TGTGCCAGCAGCTTAGATCGGGGTAGCGGGGGAACCTACGAGCAGTACTTC. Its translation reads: CASSLDRGSGGTYEQYF.